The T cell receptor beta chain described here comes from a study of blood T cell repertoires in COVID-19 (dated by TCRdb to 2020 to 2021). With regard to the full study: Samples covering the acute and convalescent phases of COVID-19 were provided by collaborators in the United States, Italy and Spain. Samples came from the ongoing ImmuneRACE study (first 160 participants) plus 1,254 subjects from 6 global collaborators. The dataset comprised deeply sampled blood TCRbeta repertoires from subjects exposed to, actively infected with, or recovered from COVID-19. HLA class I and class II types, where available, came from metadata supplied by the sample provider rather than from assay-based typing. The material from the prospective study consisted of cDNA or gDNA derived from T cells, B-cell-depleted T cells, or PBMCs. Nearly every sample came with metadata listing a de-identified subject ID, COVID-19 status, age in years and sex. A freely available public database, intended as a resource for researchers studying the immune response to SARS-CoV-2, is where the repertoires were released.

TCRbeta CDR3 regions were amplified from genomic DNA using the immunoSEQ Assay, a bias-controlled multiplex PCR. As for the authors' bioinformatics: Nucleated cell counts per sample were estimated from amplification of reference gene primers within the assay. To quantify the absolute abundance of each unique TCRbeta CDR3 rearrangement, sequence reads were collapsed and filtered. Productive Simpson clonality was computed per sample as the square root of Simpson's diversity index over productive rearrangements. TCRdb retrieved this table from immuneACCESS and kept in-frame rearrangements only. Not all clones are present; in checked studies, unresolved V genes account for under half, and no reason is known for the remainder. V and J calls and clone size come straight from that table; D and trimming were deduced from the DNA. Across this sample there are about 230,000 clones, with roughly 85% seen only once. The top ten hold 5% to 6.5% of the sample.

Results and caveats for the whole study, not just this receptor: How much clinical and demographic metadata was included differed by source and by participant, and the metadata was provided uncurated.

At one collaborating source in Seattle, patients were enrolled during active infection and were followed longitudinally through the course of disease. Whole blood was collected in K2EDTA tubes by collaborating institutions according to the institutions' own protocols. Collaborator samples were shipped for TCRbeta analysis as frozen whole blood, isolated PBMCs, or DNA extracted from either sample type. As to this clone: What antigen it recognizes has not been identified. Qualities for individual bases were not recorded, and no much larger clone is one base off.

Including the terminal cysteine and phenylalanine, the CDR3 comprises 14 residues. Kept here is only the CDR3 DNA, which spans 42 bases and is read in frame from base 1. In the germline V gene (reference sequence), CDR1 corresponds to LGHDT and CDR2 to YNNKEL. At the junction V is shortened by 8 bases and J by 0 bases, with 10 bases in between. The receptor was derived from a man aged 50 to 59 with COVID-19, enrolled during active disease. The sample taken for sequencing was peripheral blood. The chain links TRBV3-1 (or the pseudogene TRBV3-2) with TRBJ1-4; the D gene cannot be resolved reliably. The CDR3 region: CASGNVATNEKLFF. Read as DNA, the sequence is TGTGCCAGCGGCAACGTTGCAACTAATGAAAAACTGTTTTTT.